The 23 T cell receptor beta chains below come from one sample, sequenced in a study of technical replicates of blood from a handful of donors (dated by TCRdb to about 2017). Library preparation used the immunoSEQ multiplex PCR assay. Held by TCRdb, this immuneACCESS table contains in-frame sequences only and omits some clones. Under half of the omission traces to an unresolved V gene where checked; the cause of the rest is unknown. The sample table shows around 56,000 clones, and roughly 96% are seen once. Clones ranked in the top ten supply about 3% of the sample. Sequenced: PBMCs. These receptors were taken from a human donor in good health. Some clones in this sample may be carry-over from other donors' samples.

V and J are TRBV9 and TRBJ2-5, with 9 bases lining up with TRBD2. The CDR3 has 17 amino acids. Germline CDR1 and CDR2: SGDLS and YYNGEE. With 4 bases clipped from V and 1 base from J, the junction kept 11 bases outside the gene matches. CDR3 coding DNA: TGTGCCAGCAGCCCCTGGGGGGGAGCGGGGGGCCAAGAGACCCAGTACTTC. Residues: CASSPWGGAGGQETQYF.

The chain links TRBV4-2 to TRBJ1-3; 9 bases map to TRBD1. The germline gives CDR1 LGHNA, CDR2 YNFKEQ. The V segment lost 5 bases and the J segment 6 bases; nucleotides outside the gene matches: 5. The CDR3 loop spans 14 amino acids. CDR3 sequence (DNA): TGTGCCAGCAGCTCGGACAGGGGCCAAAACACCATATATTTT. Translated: CASSSDRGQNTIYF.

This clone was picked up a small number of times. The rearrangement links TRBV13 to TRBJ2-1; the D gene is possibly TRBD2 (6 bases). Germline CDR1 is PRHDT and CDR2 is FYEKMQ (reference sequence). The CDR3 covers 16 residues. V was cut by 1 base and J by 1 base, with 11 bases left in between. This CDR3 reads CASSLEGGESYNEQFF. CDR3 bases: TGTGCCAGCAGCTTAGAAGGCGGGGAGTCCTACAATGAGCAGTTCTTC. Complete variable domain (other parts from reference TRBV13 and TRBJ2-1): AAGVIQSPRHLIKEKRETATLKCYPIPRHDTVYWYQQGPGQDPQFLISFYEKMQSDKGSIPDRFSAQQFSDYHSELNMSSLELGDSALYFCASSLEGGESYNEQFFGPGTRLTVL.

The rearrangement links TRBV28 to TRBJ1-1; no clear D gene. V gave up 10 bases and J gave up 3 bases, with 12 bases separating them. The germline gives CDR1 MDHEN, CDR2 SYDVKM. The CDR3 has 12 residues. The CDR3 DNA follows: TGTGCCACCAAGGAGGGAGACACTGAAGCTTTCTTT. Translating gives CATKEGDTEAFF.

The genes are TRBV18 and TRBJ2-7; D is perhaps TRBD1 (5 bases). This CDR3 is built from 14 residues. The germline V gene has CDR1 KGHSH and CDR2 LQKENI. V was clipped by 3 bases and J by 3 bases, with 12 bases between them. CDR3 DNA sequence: TGTGCCAGCTCACCTAGGGGCAGAGACTACGAGCAGTACTTC. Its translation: CASSPRGRDYEQYF.

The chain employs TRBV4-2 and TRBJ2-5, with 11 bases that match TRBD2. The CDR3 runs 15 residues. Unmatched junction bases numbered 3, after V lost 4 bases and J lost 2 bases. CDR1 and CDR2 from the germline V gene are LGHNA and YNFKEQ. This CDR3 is CASSRGTSGQETQYF. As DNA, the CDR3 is TGTGCCAGCAGCCGCGGGACTAGCGGACAAGAGACCCAGTACTTC.

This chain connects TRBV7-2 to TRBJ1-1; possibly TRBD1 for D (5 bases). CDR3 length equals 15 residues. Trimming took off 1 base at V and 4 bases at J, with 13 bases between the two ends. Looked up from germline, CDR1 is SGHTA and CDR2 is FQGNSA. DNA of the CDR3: TGTGCCAGCAGCTTAGTTGGGGGGGGTGGCACTGAAGCTTTCTTT. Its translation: CASSLVGGGGTEAFF.

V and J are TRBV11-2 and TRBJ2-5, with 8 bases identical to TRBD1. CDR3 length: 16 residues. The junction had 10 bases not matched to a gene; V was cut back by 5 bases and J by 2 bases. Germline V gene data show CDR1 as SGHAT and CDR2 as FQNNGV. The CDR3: CASSPRDRPHQETQYF. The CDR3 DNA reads TGTGCCAGCAGCCCAAGGGACAGGCCCCATCAAGAGACCCAGTACTTC.

CDR3 in amino acids: CASSFRKTGGRSPLHF. CDR3 DNA sequence: TGTGCCAGCAGTTTCCGAAAGACAGGGGGCCGTTCACCCCTCCACTTT. The chain combines TRBV28 with TRBJ1-6, with TRBD1 identical over 10 bases. The CDR3 contains 16 residues. With V trimmed by 3 bases and J by 9 bases, 8 bases remained unmatched. Germline V gene data show CDR1 as MDHEN and CDR2 as SYDVKM.

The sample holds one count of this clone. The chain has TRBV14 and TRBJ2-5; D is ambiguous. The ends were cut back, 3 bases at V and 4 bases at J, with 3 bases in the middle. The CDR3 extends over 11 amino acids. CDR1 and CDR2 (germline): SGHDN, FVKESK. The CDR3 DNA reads TGTGCCAGCAGCCATAGAGAGACCCAGTACTTC. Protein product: CASSHRETQYF. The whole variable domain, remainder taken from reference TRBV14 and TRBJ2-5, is EAGVTQFPSHSVIEKGQTVTLRCDPISGHDNLYWYRRVMGKEIKFLLHFVKESKQDESGMPNNRFLAERTGGTYSTLKVQPAELEDSGVYFCASSHRETQYFGPGTRLLVL.

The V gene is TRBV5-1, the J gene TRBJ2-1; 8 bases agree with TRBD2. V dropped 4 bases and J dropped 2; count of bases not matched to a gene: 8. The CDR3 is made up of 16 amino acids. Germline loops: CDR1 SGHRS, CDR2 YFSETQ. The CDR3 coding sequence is TGCGCCAGCAGCCGGGGGGGGAGCGCCGCCTACAATGAGCAGTTCTTC. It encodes CASSRGGSAAYNEQFF.

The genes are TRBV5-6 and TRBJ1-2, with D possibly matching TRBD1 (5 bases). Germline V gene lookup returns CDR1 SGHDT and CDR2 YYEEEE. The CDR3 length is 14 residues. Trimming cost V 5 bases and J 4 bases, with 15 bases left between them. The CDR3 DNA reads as TGTGCCAGCAGATGGGGAGGGACTCCCTATGGCTACACCTTC. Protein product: CASRWGGTPYGYTF.

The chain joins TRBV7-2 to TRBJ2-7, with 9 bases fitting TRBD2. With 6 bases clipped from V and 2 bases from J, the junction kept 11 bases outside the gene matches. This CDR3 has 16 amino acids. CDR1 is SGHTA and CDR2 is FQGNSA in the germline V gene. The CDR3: CASRLGGAGGPYEQYF. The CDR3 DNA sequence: TGTGCCAGCAGACTAGGAGGAGCGGGGGGCCCCTACGAGCAGTACTTC.

As DNA, the CDR3 is TGTGCCAGCAGCCAAGATTGGCAGGGGATTCCGATGAACACTGAAGCTTTCTTT. Protein sequence: CASSQDWQGIPMNTEAFF. The gene calls are TRBV4-2 and TRBJ1-1; tentatively, D is TRBD1 (6 bases). CDR3 length equals 18 residues. CDR1 LGHNA and CDR2 YNFKEQ come from the germline V gene. The V and J ends lost 0 bases and 0 bases respectively, with 17 bases between them.

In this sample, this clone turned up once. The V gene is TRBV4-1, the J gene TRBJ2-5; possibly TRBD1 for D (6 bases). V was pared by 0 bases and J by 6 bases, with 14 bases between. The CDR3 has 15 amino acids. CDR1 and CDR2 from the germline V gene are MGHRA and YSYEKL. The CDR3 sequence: CASSQDERRGQTQYF. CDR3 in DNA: TGCGCCAGCAGCCAAGATGAGCGCAGGGGTCAGACCCAGTACTTC.

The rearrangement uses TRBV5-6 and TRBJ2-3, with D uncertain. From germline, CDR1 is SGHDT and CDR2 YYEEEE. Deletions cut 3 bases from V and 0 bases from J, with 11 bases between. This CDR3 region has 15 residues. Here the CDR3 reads CASSYQRSSTDTQYF. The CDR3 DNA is TGTGCCAGCAGCTACCAGAGGTCCAGCACAGATACGCAGTATTTT.

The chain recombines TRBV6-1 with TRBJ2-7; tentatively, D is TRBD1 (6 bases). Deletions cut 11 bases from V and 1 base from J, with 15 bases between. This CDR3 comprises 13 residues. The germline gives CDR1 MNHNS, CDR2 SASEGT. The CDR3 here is CAVRGILSYEQYF. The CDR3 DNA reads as TGTGCCGTCAGGGGAATATTGTCCTACGAGCAGTACTTC.

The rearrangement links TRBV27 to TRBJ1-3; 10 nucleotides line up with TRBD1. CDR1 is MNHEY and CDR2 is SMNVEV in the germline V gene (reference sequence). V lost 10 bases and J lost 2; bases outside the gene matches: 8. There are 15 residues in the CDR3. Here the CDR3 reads CATRDRGNTGNTIYF. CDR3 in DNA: TGTGCCACGCGGGACAGGGGCAATACTGGAAACACCATATATTTT.

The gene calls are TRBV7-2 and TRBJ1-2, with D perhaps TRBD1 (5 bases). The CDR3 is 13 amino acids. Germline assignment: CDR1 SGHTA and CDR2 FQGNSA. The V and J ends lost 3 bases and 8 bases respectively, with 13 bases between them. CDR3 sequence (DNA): TGTGCCAGCAGCTTCCGGGACTCAGGAGGCTACACCTTC. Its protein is CASSFRDSGGYTF.

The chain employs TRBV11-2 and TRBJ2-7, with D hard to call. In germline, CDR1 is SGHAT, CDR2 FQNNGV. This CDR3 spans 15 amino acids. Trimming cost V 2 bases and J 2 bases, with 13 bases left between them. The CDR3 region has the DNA TGTGCCAGCAGCTTAATGGCAGGATCAACCTACGAGCAGTACTTC. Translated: CASSLMAGSTYEQYF.

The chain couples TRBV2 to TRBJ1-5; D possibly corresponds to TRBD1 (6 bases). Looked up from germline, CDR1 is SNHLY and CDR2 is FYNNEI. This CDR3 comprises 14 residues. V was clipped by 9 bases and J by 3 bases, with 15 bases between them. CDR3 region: CASKKGHINQPQHF. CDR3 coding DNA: TGTGCCAGTAAGAAGGGACACATCAATCAGCCCCAGCATTTT.

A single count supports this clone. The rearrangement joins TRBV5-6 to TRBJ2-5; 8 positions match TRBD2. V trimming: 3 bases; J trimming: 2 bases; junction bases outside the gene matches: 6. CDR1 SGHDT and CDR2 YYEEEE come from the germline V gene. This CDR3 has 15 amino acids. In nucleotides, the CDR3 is TGTGCCAGCAGCTGGGAGCGGGGGCCTCAAGAGACCCAGTACTTC. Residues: CASSWERGPQETQYF.

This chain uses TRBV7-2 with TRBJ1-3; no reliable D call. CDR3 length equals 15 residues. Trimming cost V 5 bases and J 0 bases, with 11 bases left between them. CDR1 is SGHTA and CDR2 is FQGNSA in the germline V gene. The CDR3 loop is CASSLGPGSGNTIYF. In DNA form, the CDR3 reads TGTGCCAGCAGCCTAGGACCGGGCTCTGGAAACACCATATATTTT.